The 5 T cell receptor beta chains below come from one sample, sequenced in a study of tumor-infiltrating lymphocytes in primary liver carcinoma. Starting material for RNA and DNA co-extraction consisted of roughly 17-31 mg of unsorted bulk tissue. A constant-region primer primed TCR beta cDNA synthesis from 400 to 600 ng of total RNA. Modified slightly, ARM-PCR produced TCR beta libraries over three nested multiplex PCR rounds. A C-beta reverse primer and TRBV1-TRBV30 forward primers served in each of the first two PCR rounds, at about 10 cycles apiece. TCRdb reprocessed the multiplex PCR reads with MiXCR, giving one entry per CDR3 protein. The repertoire holds roughly 40,000 distinct CDR3 sequences, around 75% seen once, with over 30% in the top ten. The specimen was tumor-adjacent normal liver tissue. The receptor source for this set is a woman aged 25 to 39 with primary liver carcinoma and hepatitis B virus infection.

To note about this clonotype: Sequence at one end of the junction differs from germline and may be a read error. The chain is built from TRBV12-3 or TRBV12-4 and TRBJ2-1; 9 bases match TRBD2. The CDR3 is 14 residues long. Here the CDR3 DNA reads TGTGCCAGCAGTTGGACTAGCGCCTACAATGAGCAACTCTTC. It is translated as CASSWTSAYNEQLF.

Points on this clonotype: The junction does not match germline at one end; this may be a read error. The chain has TRBV5-1 and TRBJ2-3; 8 bases line up with TRBD1. This CDR3 contains 16 residues. Germline V CDR1 and CDR2: SGHRS, YFSETQ. The CDR3 protein is CASSPGTGINSDAQYF. The CDR3 DNA is TGCGCCAGCAGCCCAGGGACAGGTATCAATTCAGATGCGCAGTATTTT. Looking up the rest from reference TRBV5-1 and TRBJ2-3 gives the full variable domain: KAGVTQTPRYLIKTRGQQVTLSCSPISGHRSVSWYQQTPGQGLQFLFEYFSETQRNKGNFPGRFSGRQFSNSRSEMNVSTLELGDSALYLCASSPGTGINSDAQYFGPGTRLTVL.

For this clonotype: A much more abundant neighbour one base away suggests this may be a read error. This chain joins TRBV28 and TRBJ2-2, with TRBD2 identical over 9 bases. Trimming removed 4 bases from V and 6 bases from J; junction bases left unmatched: 12. Per germline, CDR1 MDHEN and CDR2 SYDVKM. The CDR3 runs 17 residues. The CDR3 loop reads CASSSLLFSGSPGELFF. The CDR3 coding sequence is TGTGCCAGCAGTTCTCTGTTATTTAGCGGGAGCCCCGGGGAGCTGTTTTTT.

This clonotype showed up many times. The chain is built from TRBV6-5 and TRBJ2-7, with 9 bases lining up with TRBD1. The CDR3 has 16 amino acids. V shed 0 bases and J 4 bases; nucleotides not matched to a gene: 7. Germline loops: CDR1 MNHEY, CDR2 SVGAGI. As DNA, the CDR3 is TGTGCCAGCAGTTACTCGGCGGGACAGGGACTTTACGAGCAGTACTTC. As protein: CASSYSAGQGLYEQYF.

This clonotype was detected ten times or more. The J gene is TRBJ1-3, the V gene TRBV6-5; maybe TRBD1 (5 bases). Looked up from germline, CDR1 is MNHEY and CDR2 is SVGAGI. This CDR3 is 15 amino acids long. The V gene lost 0 bases and the J gene lost 0 bases, with 6 bases spanning the gap. The CDR3 nucleotides are TGTGCCAGCAGTTACTCGACAGTCTCTGGAAACACCATATATTTT. Amino acids: CASSYSTVSGNTIYF.